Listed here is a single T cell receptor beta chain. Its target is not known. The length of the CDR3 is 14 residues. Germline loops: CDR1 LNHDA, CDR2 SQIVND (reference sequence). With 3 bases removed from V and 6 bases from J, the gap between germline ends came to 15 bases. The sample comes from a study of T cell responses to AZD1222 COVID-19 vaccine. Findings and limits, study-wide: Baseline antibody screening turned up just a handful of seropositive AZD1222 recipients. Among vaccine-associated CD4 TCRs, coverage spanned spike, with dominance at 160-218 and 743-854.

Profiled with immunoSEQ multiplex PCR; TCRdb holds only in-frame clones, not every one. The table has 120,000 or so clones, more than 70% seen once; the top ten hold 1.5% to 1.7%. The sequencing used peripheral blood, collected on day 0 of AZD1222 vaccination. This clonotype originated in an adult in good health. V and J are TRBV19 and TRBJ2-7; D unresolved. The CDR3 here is CASSMGITGGEQYF. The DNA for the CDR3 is TGTGCCAGTAGTATGGGGATCACGGGTGGCGAGCAGTACTTC.